This entry lists 7 T cell receptor beta chains sequenced from one sample in a study of tumour-infiltrating T cells in Burkitt lymphoma. Assay used: immunoSEQ multiplex PCR; TCRdb lists only in-frame clones, some missing. Of 12,000 to 15,000 clones listed, about 30% are singletons. The source material was tumor tissue. These receptors were collected from a human donor with diffuse large B-cell lymphoma.

V and J are TRBV7-9 and TRBJ1-1; D not certain. Trimming pared 5 bases from V and 3 bases from J, leaving 10 bases between. The CDR3 covers 13 residues. Germline CDR1 is SEHNR and CDR2 is FQNEAQ (reference sequence). CDR3: CASSPSSHTEAFF. The DNA of the CDR3 is TGTGCCAGCAGCCCCTCTAGCCACACTGAAGCTTTCTTT.

This clone was found a few times. This chain connects TRBV29-1 to TRBJ1-1; possibly TRBD1 for D (5 bases). The ends were cut back, 8 bases at V and 6 bases at J, with 16 bases in the middle. Germline CDR1 and CDR2: SQVTM and ANQGSEA. The CDR3 contains 12 residues. The DNA of the CDR3 is TGCAGCTCATTTATCCCGGGGGCTGAAGCTTTCTTT. Amino acid sequence: CSSFIPGAEAFF.

This sequence joins TRBV6-6 and TRBJ2-3, with D uncertain. V lost 2 bases, J lost 0 bases, and 9 bases lay in between. Germline loops: CDR1 MNHNY, CDR2 SVGAGI (reference sequence). The CDR3 sequence is 15 residues long. CDR3 coding DNA: TGTGCCAGCAGTTACGGCGGTTCTAGCACAGATACGCAGTATTTT. Translation gives CASSYGGSSTDTQYF.

In this sample, this clone turned up a few times. The chain uses TRBV28 and TRBJ2-5; possibly TRBD2 for D (6 bases). The V gene lost 6 bases and the J gene lost 2 bases, with 13 bases spanning the gap. The CDR3 sequence is 14 residues long. In germline, CDR1 is MDHEN, CDR2 SYDVKM. The CDR3 nucleotides read TGTGCCAGCAGCCTGCAGAGCGGGCAAGAGACCCAGTACTTC. Its protein product is CASSLQSGQETQYF.

V gene TRBV10-3 combines with J gene TRBJ1-5, with 8 bases identical to TRBD1. With V trimmed by 3 bases and J by 2 bases, 3 bases remained unmatched. Germline V lookup: CDR1 ENHRY, CDR2 SYGVKD. CDR3 length: 15 amino acids. CDR3 nucleotide sequence: TGTGCCATCAGTGATGGACAGGGCGGCAATCAGCCCCAGCATTTT. As protein: CAISDGQGGNQPQHF.

This clone was recorded a few times. The CDR3 coding sequence is TGTGCCAGCTTTATAAGGAACACTGAAGCTTTCTTT. Translated, it gives CASFIRNTEAFF. This chain joins TRBV2 and TRBJ1-1; D is undetermined. With 8 bases removed from V and 1 base from J, the gap between germline ends came to 8 bases. From germline, CDR1 is SNHLY and CDR2 FYNNEI. The CDR3 has 12 residues.

The sample holds a few counts of this clone. V usage is TRBV13 and J usage is TRBJ1-1; D is ambiguous. V was shortened by 4 bases and J by 0 bases, with 12 bases between the two germline ends. This CDR3 is built from 15 residues. CDR1 is PRHDT and CDR2 is FYEKMQ in the germline V gene (reference sequence). This CDR3 is CASSSLLEMNTEAFF. DNA for the CDR3: TGTGCCAGCAGCTCACTATTAGAGATGAACACTGAAGCTTTCTTT.